This entry lists 32 T cell receptor beta chains sequenced from one sample in a study of T cell responses to AZD1222 COVID-19 vaccine (dated by TCRdb to the early 2020s). The receptor library was made with the immunoSEQ multiplex PCR assay. TCRdb carries this immuneACCESS record with in-frame sequences only. Its versions omit some clonotypes, under half of them owing to an unresolved V gene in the studies checked, with the rest unexplained. In all, the sample holds roughly 130,000 clones, and over 75% of those were seen once. Roughly 1.6% of the sample belongs to the ten largest clones. According to the study, the label for this sample's time point signals: baseline before first vaccination. The sequenced sample was peripheral blood, obtained on day 0 of AZD1222 vaccination. The receptors originated from an adult in good health.

The gene calls are TRBV18 and TRBJ1-2, with D unclear. In germline, CDR1 is KGHSH, CDR2 LQKENI. The CDR3 is made up of 15 amino acids. V lost 3 bases to trimming and J lost 0 bases, with 11 bases between them. CDR3 in DNA: TGTGCCAGCTCACCCCTGCTCGGAGCTAACTATGGCTACACCTTC. Protein: CASSPLLGANYGYTF.

This chain connects TRBV6-5 to TRBJ1-2; D not resolved. V was pared by 0 bases and J by 6 bases, with 11 bases between. Germline V CDR1 and CDR2: MNHEY, SVGAGI. The CDR3 loop spans 14 amino acids. The CDR3 here is CASSYSSAGNGYTF. Written as DNA, the CDR3 is TGTGCCAGCAGTTACTCCTCAGCGGGGAATGGCTACACCTTC.

The chain combines TRBV25-1 with TRBJ1-2, with D hard to call. Germline assignment: CDR1 MGHDK and CDR2 SYGVNS. V lost 5 bases and J 4 bases, leaving 14 bases between the germline ends. This CDR3 has 14 residues. The CDR3 bases are TGTGCCAGCAGTCCTCCCCTCGCCCCCTATGGCTACACCTTC. Amino acids: CASSPPLAPYGYTF.

The rearrangement uses TRBV19 and TRBJ1-1, with D perhaps TRBD1 (6 bases). The CDR3 length is 14 residues. Germline V CDR1 and CDR2: LNHDA, SQIVND (reference sequence). With 4 bases removed from V and 3 bases from J, the gap between germline ends came to 12 bases. The CDR3, as DNA: TGTGCCAGTAGTACTTGGGGGCTGGACACTGAAGCTTTCTTT. Translating gives CASSTWGLDTEAFF.

CDR3 region: CASSVGRGGSGELFF. DNA of the CDR3: TGTGCCAGCAGCGTAGGGAGAGGGGGCTCCGGGGAGCTGTTTTTT. The V call is TRBV9, the J call TRBJ2-2; 7 bases are shared with TRBD1. Germline assignment: CDR1 SGDLS and CDR2 YYNGEE. The CDR3 spans 15 residues. Germline trimming cut 0 bases from V and 6 bases from J; bases unmatched to any gene: 5.

The V call is TRBV4-1, the J call TRBJ1-1; maybe TRBD1 (6 bases). Germline V gene data show CDR1 as MGHRA and CDR2 as YSYEKL. V dropped 4 bases and J dropped 1 base, with 10 bases sitting between them. This CDR3 spans 14 amino acids. The CDR3 coding sequence is TGCGCCAGCAGCCTTGGGGGGGCGAACACTGAAGCTTTCTTT. Translated: CASSLGGANTEAFF.

The chain is built from TRBV5-1 and TRBJ1-2; D is unclear. CDR1 is SGHRS and CDR2 is YFSETQ in the germline V gene. This CDR3 has 15 amino acids. V dropped 4 bases and J dropped 1 base, with 14 bases sitting between them. The CDR3 sequence is CASSAITPRNYGYTF. In nucleotides, the CDR3 is TGCGCCAGCAGCGCAATTACCCCACGTAACTATGGCTACACCTTC. Full variable domain (remainder filled in from reference TRBV5-1 and TRBJ1-2): KAGVTQTPRYLIKTRGQQVTLSCSPISGHRSVSWYQQTPGQGLQFLFEYFSETQRNKGNFPGRFSGRQFSNSRSEMNVSTLELGDSALYLCASSAITPRNYGYTFGSGTRLTVV.

The V gene is TRBV7-9, the J gene TRBJ2-2; 7 bases line up with TRBD2. Germline V gene sequence: CDR1 SEHNR, CDR2 FQNEAQ (reference sequence). This CDR3 comprises 14 residues. The trim removed 7 bases at V and 3 bases at J, leaving 5 bases unmatched. The CDR3, as DNA: TGTGCCAGCACCCCGGGACTACACACCGGGGAGCTGTTTTTT. Its translation is CASTPGLHTGELFF.

The chain employs TRBV7-2 and TRBJ2-1, with TRBD2 matching over 7 bases. V trimming: 2 bases; J trimming: 7 bases; junction bases outside the gene matches: 5. This CDR3 has 14 residues. Germline CDR1 SGHTA, CDR2 FQGNSA. CDR3 coding DNA: TGTGCCAGCAGCTTACCTGGACTAGGGAATGAGCAGTTCTTC. Translated, it gives CASSLPGLGNEQFF.

V is TRBV9 and J is TRBJ2-4; TRBD1 matches at 9 bases. CDR3 size: 14 residues. Unmatched junction bases numbered 8, after V lost 7 bases and J lost 6 bases. Germline CDR1 reads SGDLS; CDR2 reads YYNGEE. CDR3: CASSLGTGINIQYF. The DNA for the CDR3 is TGTGCCAGCTCGTTGGGGACAGGGATAAACATTCAGTACTTC.

The chain couples TRBV11-2 to TRBJ1-6; possible D gene TRBD1, 5 bases. The CDR3 length is 16 residues. Germline assignment: CDR1 SGHAT and CDR2 FQNNGV. V lost 2 bases to trimming and J lost 9 bases, with 17 bases between them. CDR3 region: CASSLSLGGWGSPLHF. In DNA, the CDR3 is TGTGCCAGCAGCTTATCTCTGGGGGGTTGGGGTTCACCCCTCCACTTT.

The chain employs TRBV18 and TRBJ1-1, with D unresolved. The CDR3 consists of 14 residues. CDR1 and CDR2 from the germline V gene are KGHSH and LQKENI. V lost 0 bases and J 1 base, leaving 6 bases between the germline ends. CDR3 loop: CASSPPSANTEAFF. The DNA for the CDR3 is TGTGCCAGCTCACCACCGTCGGCGAACACTGAAGCTTTCTTT. Full variable domain (rest looked up from reference TRBV18 and TRBJ1-1): NAGVMQNPRHLVRRRGQEARLRCSPMKGHSHVYWYRQLPEEGLKFMVYLQKENIIDESGMPKERFSAEFPKEGPSILRIQQVVRGDSAAYFCASSPPSANTEAFFGQGTRLTVV.

This sequence joins TRBV5-6 and TRBJ2-2; D is unclear. Germline-derived CDR1 and CDR2 are SGHDT and YYEEEE. Trimming took off 0 bases at V and 3 bases at J, with 9 bases between the two ends. This CDR3 has 15 amino acids. This CDR3 is CASSLEGGDTGELFF. The CDR3, as DNA: TGTGCCAGCAGCTTGGAGGGTGGGGACACCGGGGAGCTGTTTTTT.

V usage is TRBV5-6 and J usage is TRBJ2-7; possible D gene TRBD1, 6 bases. V gave up 4 bases and J gave up 5 bases, with 10 bases separating them. Germline CDR1 SGHDT, CDR2 YYEEEE. The CDR3 covers 12 residues. CDR3 residues: CASSLPGDEQYF. The CDR3 DNA reads TGTGCCAGCAGCCTGCCAGGGGACGAGCAGTACTTC.

V is TRBV9 and J is TRBJ1-2; no clear D. The V gene's germline CDR1 is SGDLS and CDR2 YYNGEE. The CDR3 contains 14 residues. V lost 2 bases and J lost 6, with 14 bases in between. The CDR3 DNA follows: TGTGCCAGCAGCGTGCGACCGCGAGAGGATGGCTACACCTTC. Its protein is CASSVRPREDGYTF.

The rearrangement links TRBV28 to TRBJ1-2, with TRBD1 identical over 8 bases. The J segment lost 3 bases and the V segment lost 4 bases, leaving 7 bases of the junction unmatched. Germline lookup yields CDR1 MDHEN and CDR2 SYDVKM. The CDR3 is 15 residues long. The chain's CDR3 is CASSSSGGLHYGYTF. CDR3 sequence (DNA): TGTGCCAGCAGTTCCTCAGGGGGCCTGCACTATGGCTACACCTTC.

V usage is TRBV5-1 and J usage is TRBJ2-2; no firm D call. V dropped 0 bases and J dropped 8 bases, with 5 bases sitting between them. Germline assignment: CDR1 SGHRS and CDR2 YFSETQ. The CDR3 is 12 residues long. The CDR3 reads CASSLGIGELFF. The DNA for the CDR3 is TGCGCCAGCAGCTTGGGGATTGGGGAGCTGTTTTTT.

J is TRBJ1-2 and V is TRBV6-5, with a weak D call TRBD1 (5 bases). The germline V and J ends were trimmed by 0 bases and 6 bases, with 11 bases remaining between them. CDR1 is MNHEY, CDR2 SVGAGI, per germline. The length of the CDR3 is 14 residues. The DNA for the CDR3 is TGTGCCAGCAGTTACTCGAGAGCGGGGGATGGCTACACCTTC. Amino acids: CASSYSRAGDGYTF.

The J gene is TRBJ2-1, the V gene TRBV11-3; 7 positions match TRBD1. The trim removed 5 bases at V and 5 bases at J, leaving 12 bases unmatched. CDR3 length: 16 amino acids. Germline V gene sequence: CDR1 SGHNT, CDR2 YENEEA. CDR3: CASSIGGQKGNNEQFF. Here the CDR3 DNA reads TGTGCCAGCAGCATAGGGGGACAGAAGGGGAACAATGAGCAGTTCTTC.

CDR3 residues: CASREAGGPSHEQFF. DNA for the CDR3: TGCGCCAGCAGGGAAGCGGGAGGGCCTTCCCATGAGCAGTTCTTC. The chain carries TRBV23-1 and TRBJ2-1, with 10 bases lining up with TRBD2. TRBV23-1 falls under the ORF class, with uncertain function. The V segment lost 6 bases and the J segment 8 bases; nucleotides outside the gene matches: 10. The CDR3 loop spans 15 amino acids.

The gene calls are TRBV5-1 and TRBJ2-7, with D tentatively TRBD2 (5 bases). V was shortened by 2 bases and J by 3 bases, with 9 bases between the two germline ends. The CDR3 length is 13 residues. From germline, CDR1 is SGHRS and CDR2 YFSETQ. The CDR3 coding sequence is TGCGCCAGCAGCTTTCGGGGAGTCTACGAGCAGTACTTC. It specifies CASSFRGVYEQYF.

The gene calls are TRBV5-4 and TRBJ1-1; perhaps TRBD1 as D (6 bases). Between the trimmed V and J ends, which lost 1 base and 8 bases, there was a span of 15 bases. Germline CDR1 is SGHNT and CDR2 is YYREEE (reference sequence). This CDR3 region has 14 residues. This chain's CDR3 is CASSLSLMQGEAFF. The CDR3 DNA follows: TGTGCCAGCAGCTTGTCTTTGATGCAGGGGGAAGCTTTCTTT.

The J gene is TRBJ1-5, the V gene TRBV30; D gene uncertain. Germline-derived CDR1 and CDR2 are GTSNPN and SVGIG (reference sequence). The CDR3 length is 16 residues. V dropped 1 base and J dropped 0 bases, with 13 bases sitting between them. The CDR3 DNA follows: TGTGCCTGGAGTGGTCGGATGGAAAGTAGCAATCAGCCCCAGCATTTT. It is translated as CAWSGRMESSNQPQHF.

CDR3 sequence: CASSFQGRYGYTF. DNA for the CDR3: TGTGCCAGCAGTTTCCAAGGACGCTATGGCTACACCTTC. V is TRBV12-3 or TRBV12-4 and J is TRBJ1-2, with unresolved D. Trimming took 3 bases from V and 4 from J, leaving 9 bases between them. The CDR3 covers 13 residues.

The sample holds a few counts of this clone. The J gene is TRBJ1-3, the V gene TRBV5-5, with D perhaps matching TRBD1 (5 bases). Germline CDR1 SGHKS, CDR2 YYEKEE (reference sequence). Trimming pared 4 bases from V and 2 bases from J, leaving 13 bases between. The CDR3 is 15 residues long. The CDR3 nucleotides read TGTGCCAGCAGCATAGTCACAGGTGCTGGAAACACCATATATTTT. As protein: CASSIVTGAGNTIYF.

The J gene is TRBJ1-6, the V gene TRBV7-2; D might be TRBD1 (5 bases). Germline lookup yields CDR1 SGHTA and CDR2 FQGNSA. V lost 5 bases to trimming and J lost 6 bases, with 11 bases between them. CDR3 length: 14 residues. As DNA, the CDR3 is TGTGCCAGCAGCGCGGACACTTCTAATTCACCCCTCCACTTT. Translation gives CASSADTSNSPLHF. Full variable domain (remainder filled in from reference TRBV7-2 and TRBJ1-6): GAGVSQSPSNKVTEKGKDVELRCDPISGHTALYWYRQSLGQGLEFLIYFQGNSAPDKSGLPSDRFSAERTGGSVSTLTIQRTQQEDSAVYLCASSADTSNSPLHFGNGTRLTVT.

The V gene is TRBV30, the J gene TRBJ1-5; weak D call: TRBD1 (5 bases). Trimming stripped 5 bases from V and 11 bases from J, with 19 bases between. CDR3 length: 13 residues. The germline V gene encodes CDR1 GTSNPN and CDR2 SVGIG (reference sequence). For the CDR3, the DNA is TGTGCCTGGGGACAAAGGACATCCCAGTCCCAGCATTTT. Translating it yields CAWGQRTSQSQHF.

This chain links TRBV18 with TRBJ2-7, with TRBD2 matching 7 bases. The CDR3 is 16 residues long. The V gene end was trimmed by 1 base and the J gene end by 0 bases; junction bases not matched to a gene: 6. From germline, CDR1 is KGHSH and CDR2 LQKENI. CDR3 nucleotide sequence: TGTGCCAGCTCACCACGCACGGGGGGATCCTCCTACGAGCAGTACTTC. Protein sequence: CASSPRTGGSSYEQYF.

The J gene is TRBJ2-2, the V gene TRBV5-4; 10 bases are a match to TRBD2. Per germline, CDR1 SGHNT and CDR2 YYREEE (reference sequence). This CDR3 is 16 amino acids long. Trimming took 3 bases from V and 4 from J; bases not matched to a gene: 6. The CDR3 here is CASSSSSGRTTGELFF. The CDR3, as DNA: TGTGCCAGCAGCTCCAGTAGCGGGAGGACCACCGGGGAGCTGTTTTTT. The whole variable domain, filled in from reference TRBV5-4 and TRBJ2-2, reads ETGVTQSPTHLIKTRGQQVTLRCSSQSGHNTVSWYQQALGQGPQFIFQYYREEENGRGNFPPRFSGLQFPNYSSELNVNALELDDSALYLCASSSSSGRTTGELFFGEGSRLTVL.

The rearrangement links TRBV9 to TRBJ2-5; 7 bases are a match to TRBD1. The germline CDR1 and CDR2 sequences are SGDLS and YYNGEE. This CDR3 spans 19 amino acids. After removal of 0 bases from V and 6 bases from J, the junction contained 20 bases not matched to a gene. The CDR3 region is CASSVEDRPKAIVGQTQYF. The CDR3 DNA reads TGTGCCAGCAGCGTAGAGGACAGGCCCAAGGCCATCGTCGGGCAGACCCAGTACTTC.

This chain links TRBV7-2 with TRBJ2-1, with D tentatively TRBD1 (6 bases). The germline CDR1 and CDR2 sequences are SGHTA and FQGNSA. CDR3 length: 16 residues. Trimming removed 5 bases from V and 0 bases from J, with 14 bases in between. In nucleotides, the CDR3 is TGTGCCAGCAGCCCCCGGACAGTTAGCTCCTACAATGAGCAGTTCTTC. Protein: CASSPRTVSSYNEQFF. Using reference TRBV7-2 and TRBJ2-1 for the parts outside the CDR3, the full variable domain is GAGVSQSPSNKVTEKGKDVELRCDPISGHTALYWYRQSLGQGLEFLIYFQGNSAPDKSGLPSDRFSAERTGGSVSTLTIQRTQQEDSAVYLCASSPRTVSSYNEQFFGPGTRLTVL.

V gene TRBV6-5 combines with J gene TRBJ1-5; no definite D call. V dropped 7 bases and J dropped 7 bases, with 14 bases sitting between them. Germline assignment: CDR1 MNHEY and CDR2 SVGAGI. CDR3 size: 13 residues. CDR3 coding DNA: TGTGCCAGCACTCGGGGAGGAGGACAGCCCCAGCATTTT. Translated, it gives CASTRGGGQPQHF.